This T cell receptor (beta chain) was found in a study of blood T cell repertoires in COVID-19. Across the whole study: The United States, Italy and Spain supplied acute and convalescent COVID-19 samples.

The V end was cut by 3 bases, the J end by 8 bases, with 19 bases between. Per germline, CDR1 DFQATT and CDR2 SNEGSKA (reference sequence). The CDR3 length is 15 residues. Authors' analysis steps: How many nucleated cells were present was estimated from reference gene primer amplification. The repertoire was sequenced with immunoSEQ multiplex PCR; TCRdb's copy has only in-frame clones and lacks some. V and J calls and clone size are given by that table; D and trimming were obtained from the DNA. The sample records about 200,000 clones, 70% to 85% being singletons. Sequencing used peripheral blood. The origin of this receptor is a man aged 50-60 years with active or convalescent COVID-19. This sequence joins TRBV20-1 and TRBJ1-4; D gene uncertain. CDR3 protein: CSASRLNLIREKLFF. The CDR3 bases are TGCAGTGCTAGTAGGCTGAACCTTATCAGGGAAAAACTGTTTTTT.